Detailed here is one TCR beta chain. Its antigen remains unidentified. This record comes from a study of T cells expressing NK-cell markers. Study overall: Seven HCMV-seropositive donors and one seronegative donor made up the eight sequenced donors.

CDR1 and CDR2 (germline): MGHRA, YSYEKL. This CDR3 is built from 16 residues. Study-wide points: Where several donors were concerned, these clonotypes also led the CD3+CD56-NKG2C+ fraction. No clear determination of HCMV specificity was made for expanded NKG2C+ T cell clones.

The cDNA for TCR beta came from 5'RACE template switching with UMIs. Reanalyzing the 5' RACE reads, TCRdb keeps one entry per CDR3 protein, without DNA. The repertoire table contains 25,000 to 35,000 distinct CDR3 sequences. This TCR was sampled from a woman between 18 and 70 years old in good health. Sequencing was performed on blood T cells: a sorted CD56 or NKG2C T cell subset, CD4+ or CD8+ T cells, or bulk PBMC T cells (not recorded which). The chain combines TRBV4-1 with TRBJ2-5; TCRdb indicates TRBD2, and absent DNA this call remains unverified. CDR3 loop: CASSQEGLAGGETQYF.